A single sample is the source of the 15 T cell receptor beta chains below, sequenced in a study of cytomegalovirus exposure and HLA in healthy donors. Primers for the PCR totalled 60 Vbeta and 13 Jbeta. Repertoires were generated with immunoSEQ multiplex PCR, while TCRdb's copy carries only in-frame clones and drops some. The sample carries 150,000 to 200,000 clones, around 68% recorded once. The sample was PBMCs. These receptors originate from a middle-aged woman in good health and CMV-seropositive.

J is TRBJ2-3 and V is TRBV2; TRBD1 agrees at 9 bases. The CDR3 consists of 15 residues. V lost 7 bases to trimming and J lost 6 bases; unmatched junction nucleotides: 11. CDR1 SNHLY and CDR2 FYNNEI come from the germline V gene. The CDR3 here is CASIIRDRVMDTQYF. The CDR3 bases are TGTGCCAGCATCATCCGGGACAGGGTCATGGATACGCAGTATTTT.

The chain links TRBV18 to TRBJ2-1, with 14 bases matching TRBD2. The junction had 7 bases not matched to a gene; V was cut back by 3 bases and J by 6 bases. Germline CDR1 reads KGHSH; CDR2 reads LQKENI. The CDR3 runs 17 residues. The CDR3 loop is CASSPGLAGGSGNEQFF. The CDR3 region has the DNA TGTGCCAGCTCACCCGGACTAGCGGGAGGTAGTGGCAATGAGCAGTTCTTC.

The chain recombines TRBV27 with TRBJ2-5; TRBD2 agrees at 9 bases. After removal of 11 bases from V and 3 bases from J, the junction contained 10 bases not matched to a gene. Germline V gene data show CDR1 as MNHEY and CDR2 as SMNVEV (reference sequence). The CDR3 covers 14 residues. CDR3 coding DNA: TGTGCCTTTACGGTGACTAGCGGTAAAGAGACCCAGTACTTC. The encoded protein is CAFTVTSGKETQYF.

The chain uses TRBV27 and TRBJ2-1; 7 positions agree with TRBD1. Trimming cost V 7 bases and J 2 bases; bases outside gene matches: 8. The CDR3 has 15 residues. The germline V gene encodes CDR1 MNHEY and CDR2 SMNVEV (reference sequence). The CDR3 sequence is CASTRDRVTYNEQFF. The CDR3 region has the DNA TGTGCCAGCACCAGAGACAGGGTCACCTACAATGAGCAGTTCTTC.

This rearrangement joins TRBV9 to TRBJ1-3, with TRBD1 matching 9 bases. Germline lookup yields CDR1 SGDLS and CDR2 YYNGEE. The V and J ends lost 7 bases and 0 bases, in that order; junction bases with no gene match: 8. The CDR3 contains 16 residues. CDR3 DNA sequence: TGTGCCAGCGCCGGGACAGGGCTTAGCTCTGGAAACACCATATATTTT. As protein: CASAGTGLSSGNTIYF.

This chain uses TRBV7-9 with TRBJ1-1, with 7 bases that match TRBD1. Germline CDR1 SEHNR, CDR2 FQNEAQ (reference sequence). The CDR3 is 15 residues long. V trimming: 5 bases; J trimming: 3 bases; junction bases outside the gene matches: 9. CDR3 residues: CASSQQGREDTEAFF. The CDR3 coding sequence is TGTGCCAGCAGCCAACAGGGGAGAGAAGACACTGAAGCTTTCTTT.

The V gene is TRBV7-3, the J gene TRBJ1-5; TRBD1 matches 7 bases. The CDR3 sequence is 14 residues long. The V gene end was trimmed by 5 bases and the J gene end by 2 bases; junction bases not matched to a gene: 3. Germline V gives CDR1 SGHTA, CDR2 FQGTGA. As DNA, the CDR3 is TGTGCCAGCAGCCCGGGGACAGGCAATCAGCCCCAGCATTTT. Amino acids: CASSPGTGNQPQHF.

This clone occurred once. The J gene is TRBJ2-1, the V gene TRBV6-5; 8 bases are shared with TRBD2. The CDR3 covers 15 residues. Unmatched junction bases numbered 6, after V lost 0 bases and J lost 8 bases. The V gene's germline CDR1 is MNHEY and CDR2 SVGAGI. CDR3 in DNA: TGTGCCAGCAGTTACTCGGGGACTAGAAGGGATGAGCAGTTCTTC. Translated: CASSYSGTRRDEQFF.

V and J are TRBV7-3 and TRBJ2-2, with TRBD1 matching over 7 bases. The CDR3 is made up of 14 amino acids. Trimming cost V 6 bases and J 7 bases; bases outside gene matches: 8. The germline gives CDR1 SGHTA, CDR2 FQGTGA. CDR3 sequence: CASSFRQGVGELFF. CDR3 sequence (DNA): TGTGCCAGCAGTTTTCGACAGGGAGTCGGGGAGCTGTTTTTT.

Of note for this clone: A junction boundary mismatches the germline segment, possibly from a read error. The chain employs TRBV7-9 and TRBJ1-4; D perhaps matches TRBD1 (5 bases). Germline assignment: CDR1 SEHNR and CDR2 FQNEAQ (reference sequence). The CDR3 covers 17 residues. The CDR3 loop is CSSSDIGGRESNEKLFF. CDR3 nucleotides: TGTTCCAGCAGCGACATCGGCGGCAGGGAATCTAATGAAAAACTGTTTTTT.

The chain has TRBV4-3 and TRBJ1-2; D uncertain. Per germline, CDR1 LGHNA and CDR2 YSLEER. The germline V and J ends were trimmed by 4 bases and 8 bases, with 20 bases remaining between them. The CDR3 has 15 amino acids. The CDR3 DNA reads TGCGCCAGCAGCCTTCATTTCGGAGGGAATGAAGGCTACACCTTC. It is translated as CASSLHFGGNEGYTF.

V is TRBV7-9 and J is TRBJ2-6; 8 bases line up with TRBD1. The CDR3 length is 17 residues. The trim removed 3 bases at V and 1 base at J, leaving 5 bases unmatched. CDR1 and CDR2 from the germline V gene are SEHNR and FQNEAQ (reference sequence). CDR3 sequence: CASSLGTGVSGANVLTF. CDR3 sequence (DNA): TGTGCCAGCAGCTTGGGGACAGGTGTTTCTGGGGCCAACGTCCTGACTTTC. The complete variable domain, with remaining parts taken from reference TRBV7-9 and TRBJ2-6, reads DTGVSQNPRHKITKRGQNVTFRCDPISEHNRLYWYRQTLGQGPEFLTYFQNEAQLEKSRLLSDRFSAERPKGSFSTLEIQRTEQGDSAMYLCASSLGTGVSGANVLTFGAGSRLTVL.

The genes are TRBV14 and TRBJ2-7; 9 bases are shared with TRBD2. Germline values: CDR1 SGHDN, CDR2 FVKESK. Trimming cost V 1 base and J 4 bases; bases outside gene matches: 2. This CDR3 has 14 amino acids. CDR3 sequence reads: CASSQVTSGYEQYF. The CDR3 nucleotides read TGTGCCAGCAGCCAAGTAACTAGCGGGTACGAGCAGTACTTC.

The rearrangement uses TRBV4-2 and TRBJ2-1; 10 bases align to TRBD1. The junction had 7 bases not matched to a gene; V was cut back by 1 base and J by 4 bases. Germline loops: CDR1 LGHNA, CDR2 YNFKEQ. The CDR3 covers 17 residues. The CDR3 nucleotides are TGTGCCAGCAGCCAAGTGACAGGACAGGGGGGGTACAATGAGCAGTTCTTC. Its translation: CASSQVTGQGGYNEQFF.

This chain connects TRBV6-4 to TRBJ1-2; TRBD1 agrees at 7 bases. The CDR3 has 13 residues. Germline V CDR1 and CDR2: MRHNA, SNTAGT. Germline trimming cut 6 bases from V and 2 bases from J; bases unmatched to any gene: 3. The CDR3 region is CASRPGQNYGYTF. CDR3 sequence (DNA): TGTGCCAGCAGACCGGGACAGAACTATGGCTACACCTTC.